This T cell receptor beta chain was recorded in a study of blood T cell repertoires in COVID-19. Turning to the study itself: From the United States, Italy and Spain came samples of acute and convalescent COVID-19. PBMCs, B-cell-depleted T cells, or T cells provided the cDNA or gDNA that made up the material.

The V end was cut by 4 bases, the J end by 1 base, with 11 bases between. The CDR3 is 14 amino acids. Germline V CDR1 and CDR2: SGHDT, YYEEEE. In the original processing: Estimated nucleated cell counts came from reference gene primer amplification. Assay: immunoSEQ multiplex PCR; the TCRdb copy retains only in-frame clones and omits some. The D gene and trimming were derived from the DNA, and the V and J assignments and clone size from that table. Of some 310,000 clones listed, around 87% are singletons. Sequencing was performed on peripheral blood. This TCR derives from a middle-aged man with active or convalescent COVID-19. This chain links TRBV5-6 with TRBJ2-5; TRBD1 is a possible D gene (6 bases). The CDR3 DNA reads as TGTGCCAGCAGCCTCGGCAGGGGCCAAGAGACCCAGTACTTC. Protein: CASSLGRGQETQYF.